The 21 T cell receptor beta chains given below trace back to one sample, sequenced in a study of Graves' ophthalmopathy and Graves' hyperthyroidism. Amplification from RNA transcripts yielded the TCR beta CDR3 regions. A first-round RT-PCR used HTBI primers, followed by a second-round multiplex PCR. Using its own MiXCR run on the multiplex PCR reads, TCRdb lists one record per CDR3 protein. The sample contains some 520,000 distinct CDR3 sequences, 13% to 15% of which appear only once. The sample taken for sequencing was blood. These receptors came from a woman aged 25 to 39 with Graves' ophthalmopathy.

This clonotype has at least ten counts. The chain joins TRBV9 to TRBJ2-5, with D perhaps matching TRBD1 (5 bases). V lost 0 bases and J 5 bases, leaving 17 bases between the germline ends. The CDR3 spans 16 residues. The germline CDR1 and CDR2 sequences are SGDLS and YYNGEE. This chain's CDR3 is CASSVVAPGSGETQYF. CDR3 sequence (DNA): TGTGCCAGCAGCGTAGTGGCCCCCGGATCAGGGGAGACCCAGTACTTC.

This clonotype was seen repeatedly, ten times or more. The V gene is TRBV7-3, the J gene TRBJ1-1; no clear D. CDR3 length: 11 residues. V lost 5 bases and J 11 bases, leaving 12 bases between the germline ends. CDR1 SGHTA and CDR2 FQGTGA come from the germline V gene. As DNA, the CDR3 is TGTGCCAGCAGCCGACGGTTTCGGGCTTTCTTT. Translated, it gives CASSRRFRAFF.

This clonotype occurred many times. This chain uses TRBV2 with TRBJ2-5; D possibly uses TRBD1 or TRBD2 (5 bases each). The CDR3 length is 15 residues. Trimming stripped 3 bases from V and 2 bases from J, with 13 bases between. Germline V gene lookup returns CDR1 SNHLY and CDR2 FYNNEI. This CDR3 is CASSEEVSGQETQYF. For the CDR3, the DNA is TGTGCCAGCAGTGAGGAGGTGTCAGGGCAAGAGACCCAGTACTTC.

This chain links TRBV4-2 with TRBJ2-7; possibly TRBD2 for D (6 bases). The CDR3 length is 15 residues. Germline V lookup: CDR1 LGHNA, CDR2 YNFKEQ. Trimming cost V 0 bases and J 2 bases, with 11 bases left between them. This CDR3 is CASSQELAEPYEQYF. Written as DNA, the CDR3 is TGTGCCAGCAGCCAAGAACTAGCTGAACCCTACGAGCAGTACTTC.

In its sample, this clonotype was seen many times. The chain links TRBV6-2 or TRBV6-3 to TRBJ1-3; no clear D. Per the germline V gene, CDR1 is MNHEY and CDR2 is SVGEGT. V was shortened by 6 bases and J by 0 bases, with 15 bases between the two germline ends. The CDR3 contains 16 residues. The CDR3 loop reads CASSQRTGSSGNTIYF. The CDR3 coding sequence is TGTGCCAGCAGCCAACGGACGGGAAGCTCTGGAAACACCATATATTTT.

This clonotype was observed at least ten times. The V call is TRBV12-3 or TRBV12-4, the J call TRBJ1-6; D gene ambiguous. The CDR3 loop spans 17 amino acids. Trimming shortened V by 5 bases and J by 3 bases, and 17 bases separated the two germline ends. This chain's CDR3 is CASSTRQAPIYNSPLHF. The CDR3 coding sequence is TGTGCCAGCAGTACCCGGCAGGCCCCTATCTATAATTCACCCCTCCACTTT.

This clonotype was counted ten times or more. The chain has TRBV7-8 and TRBJ1-2; no clear D gene. The germline V gene has CDR1 SGHVS and CDR2 FQNEAQ. CDR3 size: 15 residues. Trimming removed 3 bases from V and 3 bases from J, with 14 bases in between. As DNA, the CDR3 is TGTGCCAGCAGCTTTGGTGCAGGCGGGGACTATGGCTACACCTTC. Encoded protein: CASSFGAGGDYGYTF.

At least ten counts were recorded for this clonotype. The chain joins TRBV20-1 to TRBJ1-2; D is unclear. The CDR3 contains 14 residues. From germline, CDR1 is DFQATT and CDR2 SNEGSKA (reference sequence). Trimming took 6 bases from V and 0 from J, leaving 14 bases between them. CDR3 sequence (DNA): TGCAGTGCCCCGAGGACGGACGCTAACTATGGCTACACCTTC. Amino acid sequence: CSAPRTDANYGYTF.

The sample holds many counts of this clonotype. This chain connects TRBV5-1 to TRBJ1-2, with TRBD1 as a possible D gene (6 bases). CDR1 and CDR2 from the germline V gene are SGHRS and YFSETQ. The CDR3 covers 14 residues. V was shortened by 1 base and J by 7 bases, with 14 bases between the two germline ends. Written as DNA, the CDR3 is TGCGCCAGCAGCTTGTCACAGGGAAAGTTTGGCTACACCTTC. Translating gives CASSLSQGKFGYTF.

In this sample, this clonotype turned up many times. The chain employs TRBV6-5 and TRBJ1-1, with D perhaps TRBD1 (6 bases). The CDR3 has 14 amino acids. Germline assignment: CDR1 MNHEY and CDR2 SVGAGI. Trimming stripped 2 bases from V and 1 base from J, with 8 bases between. The CDR3 bases are TGTGCCAGCAGTTACGGGACACCGAACACTGAAGCTTTCTTT. Residues: CASSYGTPNTEAFF.

This clonotype was picked up many times. The V and J genes are TRBV12-3 or TRBV12-4 and TRBJ2-5; TRBD2 agrees at 7 bases. CDR3 length equals 11 residues. J lost 12 bases, V lost 6 bases, and 7 bases had no gene match. CDR3 residues: CASRESGLKYF. Written as DNA, the CDR3 is TGTGCCAGCAGGGAGTCGGGACTAAAGTACTTC.

This chain joins TRBV19 and TRBJ2-7, with D perhaps matching TRBD1 or TRBD2 (5 bases each). The CDR3 covers 15 residues. Germline V gene lookup returns CDR1 LNHDA and CDR2 SQIVND (reference sequence). The V gene lost 5 bases and the J gene lost 2 bases, with 16 bases spanning the gap. The CDR3 DNA reads as TGTGCCAGTAGTCCGTGGGACGGTGGAACCTACGAGCAGTACTTC. The encoded protein is CASSPWDGGTYEQYF.

This clonotype was detected many times. V is TRBV19 and J is TRBJ1-6, with 8 bases that match TRBD1. J was trimmed by 1 base and V by 5 bases; bases with no gene match: 4. Germline V lookup: CDR1 LNHDA, CDR2 SQIVND (reference sequence). The CDR3 is made up of 16 amino acids. The CDR3 loop is CASSPRQGSYNSPLHF. In DNA form, the CDR3 reads TGTGCCAGTAGTCCACGACAGGGGTCCTATAATTCACCCCTCCACTTT. Complete variable domain (other parts from reference TRBV19 and TRBJ1-6): DGGITQSPKYLFRKEGQNVTLSCEQNLNHDAMYWYRQDPGQGLRLIYYSQIVNDFQKGDIAEGYSVSREKKESFPLTVTSAQKNPTAFYLCASSPRQGSYNSPLHFGNGTRLTVT.

This clonotype occurred many times. The chain employs TRBV11-2 and TRBJ2-7; no firm D call. Germline loops: CDR1 SGHAT, CDR2 FQNNGV. There are 15 residues in the CDR3. V dropped 5 bases and J dropped 2 bases, with 16 bases sitting between them. CDR3 nucleotides: TGTGCCAGCAGCACACTCAGAGGAAAAACCTACGAGCAGTACTTC. It specifies CASSTLRGKTYEQYF.

Remarks on this clonotype: The conserved final phenylalanine or tryptophan is absent from the CDR3, which likely points to a read error. The rearrangement links TRBV5-5 to TRBJ1-1; 8 nucleotides align to TRBD1. This CDR3 spans 14 amino acids. Germline V lookup: CDR1 SGHKS, CDR2 YYEKEE (reference sequence). The V segment lost 5 bases and the J segment 1 base; nucleotides outside the gene matches: 4. CDR3 in DNA: TGTGCCAGCAGTTACAGGGGGGAGAACACTGAAGCTTTCTCT. Its protein is CASSYRGENTEAFS.

This clonotype was counted many times. The rearrangement links TRBV20-1 to TRBJ1-3; D remains unclear. Trimming removed 0 bases at V and 0 bases at J, with 9 bases between. The germline V gene encodes CDR1 DFQATT and CDR2 SNEGSKA (reference sequence). The CDR3 is made up of 15 amino acids. Here the CDR3 reads CSARDIRSSGNTIYF. The CDR3 region has the DNA TGCAGTGCTAGAGATATCCGGAGCTCTGGAAACACCATATATTTT.

This clonotype was counted ten times or more. This rearrangement joins TRBV24-1 to TRBJ1-2; tentatively, D is TRBD1 (5 bases). Trimming removed 3 bases at V and 5 bases at J, with 15 bases between. Germline V CDR1 and CDR2: KGHDR, SFDVKD. The CDR3 runs to 15 residues. CDR3 coding DNA: TGTGCCACCAGTGATCCGGGGACGGATTTTTATGGCTACACCTTC. Its protein is CATSDPGTDFYGYTF.

This clonotype was seen many times. This chain joins TRBV6-2 or TRBV6-3 and TRBJ2-5; 7 nucleotides line up with TRBD1. The CDR3 has 13 residues. The V segment lost 9 bases and the J segment 5 bases; nucleotides outside the gene matches: 9. The germline V gene encodes CDR1 MNHEY and CDR2 SVGEGT. CDR3 bases: TGTGCCAGTTCGACAGGGACGAAGGAGACCCAGTACTTC. This gives the protein CASSTGTKETQYF.

This clonotype was observed at least ten times. J is TRBJ1-1 and V is TRBV11-2; TRBD1 agrees at 7 bases. V lost 5 bases, J lost 3 bases, and 6 bases stayed unmatched. CDR3 length: 14 amino acids. Germline CDR1 reads SGHAT; CDR2 reads FQNNGV. CDR3 amino acids: CASSQHRGDTEAFF. In DNA, the CDR3 is TGTGCCAGCAGCCAGCACAGGGGCGACACTGAAGCTTTCTTT.

The gene calls are TRBV28 and TRBJ1-6; perhaps TRBD1 as D (6 bases). Per the germline V gene, CDR1 is MDHEN and CDR2 is SYDVKM. The CDR3 has 13 amino acids. V was cut by 5 bases and J by 10 bases, with 12 bases left in between. The CDR3 DNA follows: TGTGCCAGCAGTGACCCAGGGGACTCACCCCTCCACTTT. This translates into CASSDPGDSPLHF.

This clonotype was seen at least ten times. The rearrangement links TRBV6-5 to TRBJ1-1; D is undetermined. Germline V gene sequence: CDR1 MNHEY, CDR2 SVGAGI. V was cut by 6 bases and J by 2 bases, with 13 bases left in between. This CDR3 has 14 amino acids. The CDR3 DNA sequence: TGTGCCAGCAGCTATAGATCAGTTAACACTGAAGCTTTCTTT. Translating gives CASSYRSVNTEAFF.